This TCR beta chain originates from a study of T cell repertoires in cytomegalovirus infection. Whole-study context: Recently identified HLA-C-restricted CMV epitopes and well-studied HLA-B-restricted CMV epitopes were used by the study. Signatures in public TCR beta sequences pointed to both CMV infection and matching HLA type. Study findings and constraints: Cumulative public TCR beta family frequency identified CMV carriers with the relevant HLA. HLA-C-restricted, CMV-specific TCR beta clonotypes were dominant ex vivo.

As to this clonotype: No antigen is known for it.

The CDR3 has 16 amino acids. The V segment lost 5 bases and the J segment 5 bases; nucleotides outside the gene matches: 11. Germline CDR1 and CDR2: LNHDA and SQIVND (reference sequence). Each CDR3 protein is one row after TCRdb ran MiXCR on the reads. The repertoire holds roughly 90,000 distinct CDR3 sequences, more than 20% seen once, with about 50% in the top ten. This TCR came from a human donor in good health (CMV status not recorded). Some clones in this sample may be carry-over from other donors' samples. This chain joins TRBV19 and TRBJ2-3; 9 bases map to TRBD2. Sample: CD8+ T cells from cultured PBMCs, taken from culture after CMV antigen stimulation. In DNA, the CDR3 is TGTGCCAGTAGTGAGGGCCCGGGACTAGCAGAAGATACGCAGTATTTT. The encoded protein is CASSEGPGLAEDTQYF.